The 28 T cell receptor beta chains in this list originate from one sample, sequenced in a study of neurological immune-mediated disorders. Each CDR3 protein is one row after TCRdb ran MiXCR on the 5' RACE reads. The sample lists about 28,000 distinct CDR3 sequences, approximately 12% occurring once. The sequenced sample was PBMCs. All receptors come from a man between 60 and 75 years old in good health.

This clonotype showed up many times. Here the CDR3 DNA reads TGTGCCAGCAGTTCGACTGTTTACACTGAAGCTTTCTTT. This gives the protein CASSSTVYTEAFF. The chain recombines TRBV7-8 with TRBJ1-1; no clear D gene. Germline V CDR1 and CDR2: SGHVS, FQNEAQ. Trimming took off 6 bases at V and 3 bases at J, with 11 bases between the two ends. This CDR3 has 13 amino acids.

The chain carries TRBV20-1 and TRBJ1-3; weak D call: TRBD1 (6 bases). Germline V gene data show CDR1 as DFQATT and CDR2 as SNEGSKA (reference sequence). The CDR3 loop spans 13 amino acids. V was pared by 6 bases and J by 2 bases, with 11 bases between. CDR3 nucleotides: TGCAGTGCCCCCGGGACAACTGGAAACACCATATATTTT. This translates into CSAPGTTGNTIYF.

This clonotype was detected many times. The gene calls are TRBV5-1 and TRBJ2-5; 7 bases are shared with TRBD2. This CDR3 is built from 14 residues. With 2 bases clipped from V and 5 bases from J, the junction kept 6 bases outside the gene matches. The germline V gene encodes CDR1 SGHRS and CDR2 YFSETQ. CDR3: CASSFPMGGETQYF. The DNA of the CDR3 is TGCGCCAGCAGCTTCCCAATGGGGGGGGAGACCCAGTACTTC.

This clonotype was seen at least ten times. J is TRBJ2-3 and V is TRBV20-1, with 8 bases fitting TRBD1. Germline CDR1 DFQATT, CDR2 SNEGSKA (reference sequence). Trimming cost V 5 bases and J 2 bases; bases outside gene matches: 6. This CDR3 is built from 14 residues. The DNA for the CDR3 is TGCAGTGCTGCCCGGACAGGGATCACAGATACGCAGTATTTT. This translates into CSAARTGITDTQYF.

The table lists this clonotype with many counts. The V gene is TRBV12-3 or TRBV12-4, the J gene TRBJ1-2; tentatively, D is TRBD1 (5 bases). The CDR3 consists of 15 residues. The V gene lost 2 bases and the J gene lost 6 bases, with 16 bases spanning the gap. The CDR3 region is CASSLFAGGVDGYTF. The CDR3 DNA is TGTGCCAGCAGTTTATTTGCGGGGGGAGTAGATGGCTACACCTTC.

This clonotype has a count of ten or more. In DNA form, the CDR3 reads TGCGCCAGCAGCTTGAGGGACAGGGTAAAAGAGAAGCAGTTCTTC. It yields the protein CASSLRDRVKEKQFF. The chain carries TRBV5-1 and TRBJ2-1, with TRBD1 matching 9 bases. The V gene's germline CDR1 is SGHRS and CDR2 YFSETQ. The CDR3 length is 15 residues. V trimming: 1 base; J trimming: 11 bases; junction bases outside the gene matches: 10.

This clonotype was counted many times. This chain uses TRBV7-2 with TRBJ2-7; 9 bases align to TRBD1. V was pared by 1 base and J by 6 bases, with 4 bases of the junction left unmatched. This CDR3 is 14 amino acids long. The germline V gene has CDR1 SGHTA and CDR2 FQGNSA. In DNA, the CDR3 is TGTGCCAGCAGCTTAGTCGGACAGGGGACCGAGCAGTACTTC. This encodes CASSLVGQGTEQYF.

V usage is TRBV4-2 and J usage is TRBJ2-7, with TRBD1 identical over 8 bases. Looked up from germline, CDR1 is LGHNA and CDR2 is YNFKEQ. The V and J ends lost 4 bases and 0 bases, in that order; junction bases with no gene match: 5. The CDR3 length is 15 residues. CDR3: CASSRRTGPSYEQYF. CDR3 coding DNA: TGTGCCAGCAGCCGACGGACAGGGCCCTCCTACGAGCAGTACTTC.

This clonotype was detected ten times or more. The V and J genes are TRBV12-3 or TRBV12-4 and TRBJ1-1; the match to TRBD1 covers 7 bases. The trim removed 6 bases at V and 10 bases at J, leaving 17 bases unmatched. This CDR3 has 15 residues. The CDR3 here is CASRPGQRTPEGAFF. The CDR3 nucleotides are TGTGCCAGCAGGCCGGGACAGCGGACCCCGGAGGGAGCTTTCTTT.

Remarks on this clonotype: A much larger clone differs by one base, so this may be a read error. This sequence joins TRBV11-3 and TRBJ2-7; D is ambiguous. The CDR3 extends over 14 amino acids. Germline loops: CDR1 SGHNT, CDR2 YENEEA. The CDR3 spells CASSLDVLHYEQYF. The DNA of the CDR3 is TGTGCCAGCAGCCTAGACGTACTCCACTACGAGCAGTACTTC.

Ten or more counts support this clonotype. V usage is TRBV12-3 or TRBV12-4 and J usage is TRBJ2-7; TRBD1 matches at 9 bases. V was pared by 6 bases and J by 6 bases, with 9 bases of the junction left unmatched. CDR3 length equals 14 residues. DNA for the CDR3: TGTGCCAGCAGCCAAGGACAGGGGATGCGCGAGCAGTACTTC. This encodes CASSQGQGMREQYF.

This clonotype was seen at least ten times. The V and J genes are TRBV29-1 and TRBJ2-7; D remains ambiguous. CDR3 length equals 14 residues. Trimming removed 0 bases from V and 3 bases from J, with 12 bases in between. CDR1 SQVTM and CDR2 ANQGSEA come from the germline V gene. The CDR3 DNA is TGCAGCGTTGAAGACCCCCCATTCAGCTACGAGCAGTACTTC. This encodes CSVEDPPFSYEQYF.

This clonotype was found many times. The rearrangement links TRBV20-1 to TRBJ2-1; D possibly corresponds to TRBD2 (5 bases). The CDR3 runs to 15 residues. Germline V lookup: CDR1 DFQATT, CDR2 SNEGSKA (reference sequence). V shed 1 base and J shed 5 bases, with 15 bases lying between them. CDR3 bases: TGCAGTGCTAGAGGGGGAGCTGGGGTCCACAATGAGCAGTTCTTC. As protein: CSARGGAGVHNEQFF.

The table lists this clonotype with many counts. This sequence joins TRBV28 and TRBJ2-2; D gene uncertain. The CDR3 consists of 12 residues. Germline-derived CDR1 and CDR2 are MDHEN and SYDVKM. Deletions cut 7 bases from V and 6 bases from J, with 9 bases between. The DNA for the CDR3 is TGTGCCAGCACTTCCGGCCCCGGGGAGCTGTTTTTT. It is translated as CASTSGPGELFF.

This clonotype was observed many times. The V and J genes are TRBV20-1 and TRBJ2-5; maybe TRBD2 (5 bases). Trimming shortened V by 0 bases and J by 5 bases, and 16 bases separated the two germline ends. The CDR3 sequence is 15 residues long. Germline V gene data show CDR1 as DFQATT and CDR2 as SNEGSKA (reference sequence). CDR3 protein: CSARDWKDFMETQYF. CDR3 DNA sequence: TGCAGTGCTAGAGATTGGAAGGACTTCATGGAGACCCAGTACTTC.

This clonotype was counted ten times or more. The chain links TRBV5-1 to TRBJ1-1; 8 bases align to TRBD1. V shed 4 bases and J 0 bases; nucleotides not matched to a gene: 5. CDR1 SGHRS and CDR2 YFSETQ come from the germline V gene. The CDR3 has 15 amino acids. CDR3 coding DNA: TGCGCCAGCAGCAAGGACAGGGAGCTGAACACTGAAGCTTTCTTT. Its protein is CASSKDRELNTEAFF.

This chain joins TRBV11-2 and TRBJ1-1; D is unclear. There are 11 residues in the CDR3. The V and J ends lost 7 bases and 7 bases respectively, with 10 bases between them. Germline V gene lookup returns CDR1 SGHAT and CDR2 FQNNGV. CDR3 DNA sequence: TGTGCCAGCACGGCCCGGATTGAAGCTTTCTTT. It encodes CASTARIEAFF.

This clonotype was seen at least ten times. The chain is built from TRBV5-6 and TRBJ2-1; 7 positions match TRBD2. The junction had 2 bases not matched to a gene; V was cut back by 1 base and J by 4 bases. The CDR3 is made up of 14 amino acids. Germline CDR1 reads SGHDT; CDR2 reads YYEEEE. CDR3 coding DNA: TGTGCCAGCAGCTTGACTAGCGCATACAATGAGCAGTTCTTC. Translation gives CASSLTSAYNEQFF.

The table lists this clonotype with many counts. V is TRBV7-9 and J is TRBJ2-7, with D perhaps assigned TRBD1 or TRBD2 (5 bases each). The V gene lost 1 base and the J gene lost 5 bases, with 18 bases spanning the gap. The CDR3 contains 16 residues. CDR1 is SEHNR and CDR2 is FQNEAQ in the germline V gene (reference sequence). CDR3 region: CASSLGNRDGPDEQYF. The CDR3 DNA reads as TGTGCCAGCAGCTTAGGGAACCGGGACGGCCCGGACGAGCAGTACTTC.

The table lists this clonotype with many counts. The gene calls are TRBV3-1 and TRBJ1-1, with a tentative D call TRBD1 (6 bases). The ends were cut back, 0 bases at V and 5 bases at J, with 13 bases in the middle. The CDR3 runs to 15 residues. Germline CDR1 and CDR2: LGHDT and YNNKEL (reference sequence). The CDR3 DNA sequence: TGTGCCAGCAGCCAAGAACAGGGTTGGGGAACTGAAGCTTTCTTT. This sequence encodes CASSQEQGWGTEAFF.

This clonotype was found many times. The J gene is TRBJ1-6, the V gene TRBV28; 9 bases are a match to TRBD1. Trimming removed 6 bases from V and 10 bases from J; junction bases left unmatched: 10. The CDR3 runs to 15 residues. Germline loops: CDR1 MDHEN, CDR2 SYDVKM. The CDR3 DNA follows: TGTGCCAGCAGCCCAAACACAGGGGGCCTCTCACCCCTCCACTTT. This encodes CASSPNTGGLSPLHF. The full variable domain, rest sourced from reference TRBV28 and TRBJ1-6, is DVKVTQSSRYLVKRTGEKVFLECVQDMDHENMFWYRQDPGLGLRLIYFSYDVKMKEKGDIPEGYSVSREKKERFSLILESASTNQTSMYLCASSPNTGGLSPLHFGNGTRLTVT.

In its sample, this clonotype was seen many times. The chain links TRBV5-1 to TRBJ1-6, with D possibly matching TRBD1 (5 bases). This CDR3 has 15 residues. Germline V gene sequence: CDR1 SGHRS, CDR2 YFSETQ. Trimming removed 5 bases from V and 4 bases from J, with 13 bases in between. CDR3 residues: CASRPTGEYNSPLHF. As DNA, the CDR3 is TGCGCCAGCAGACCCACAGGAGAATATAATTCACCCCTCCACTTT.

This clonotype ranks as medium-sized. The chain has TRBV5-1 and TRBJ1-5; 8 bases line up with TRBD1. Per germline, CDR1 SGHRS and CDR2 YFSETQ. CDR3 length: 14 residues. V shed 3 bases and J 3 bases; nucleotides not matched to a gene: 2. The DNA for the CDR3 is TGCGCCAGCAGCTCAGGGGGCCACAATCAGCCCCAGCATTTT. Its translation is CASSSGGHNQPQHF.

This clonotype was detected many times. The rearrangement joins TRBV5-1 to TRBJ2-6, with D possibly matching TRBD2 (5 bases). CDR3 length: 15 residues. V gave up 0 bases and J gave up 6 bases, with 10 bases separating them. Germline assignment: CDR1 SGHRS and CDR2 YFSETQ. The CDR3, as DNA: TGCGCCAGCAGCTTGGGTGGGAGCGAGGCCAACGTCCTGACTTTC. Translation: CASSLGGSEANVLTF. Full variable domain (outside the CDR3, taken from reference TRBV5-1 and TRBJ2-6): KAGVTQTPRYLIKTRGQQVTLSCSPISGHRSVSWYQQTPGQGLQFLFEYFSETQRNKGNFPGRFSGRQFSNSRSEMNVSTLELGDSALYLCASSLGGSEANVLTFGAGSRLTVL.

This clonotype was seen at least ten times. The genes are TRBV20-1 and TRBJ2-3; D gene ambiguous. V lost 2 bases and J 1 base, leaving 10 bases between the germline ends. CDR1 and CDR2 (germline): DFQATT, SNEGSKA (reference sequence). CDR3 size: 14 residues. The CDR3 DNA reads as TGCAGTGCTAGACTAACCTCTCGCACAGATACGCAGTATTTT. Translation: CSARLTSRTDTQYF.

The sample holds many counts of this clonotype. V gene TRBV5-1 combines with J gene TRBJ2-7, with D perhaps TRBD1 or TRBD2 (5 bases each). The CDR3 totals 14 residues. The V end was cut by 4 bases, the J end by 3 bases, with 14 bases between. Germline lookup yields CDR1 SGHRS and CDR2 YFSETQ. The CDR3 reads CASSQRDRVYEQYF. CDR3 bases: TGCGCCAGCAGCCAACGGGACCGAGTCTACGAGCAGTACTTC.

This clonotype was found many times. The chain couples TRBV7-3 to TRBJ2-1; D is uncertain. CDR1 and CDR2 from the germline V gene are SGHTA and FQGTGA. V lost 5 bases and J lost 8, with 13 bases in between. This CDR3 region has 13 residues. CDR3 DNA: TGTGCCAGCAGCCCCCCCGGCGGAGATGAGCAGTTCTTC. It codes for CASSPPGGDEQFF.

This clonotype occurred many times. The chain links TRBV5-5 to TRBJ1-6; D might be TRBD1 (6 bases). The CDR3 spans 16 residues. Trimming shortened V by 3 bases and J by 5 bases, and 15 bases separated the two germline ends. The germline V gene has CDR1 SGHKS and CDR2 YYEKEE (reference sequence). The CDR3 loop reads CASSWTNRADNSPLHF. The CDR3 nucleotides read TGTGCCAGCAGCTGGACCAACAGGGCCGATAATTCACCCCTCCACTTT.